One sample yielded the 27 T cell receptor beta chains listed below, sequenced in a study of T cells after yellow fever vaccination. TCRdb re-derived calls from the 5' RACE reads in MiXCR, one entry per CDR3 protein. The sample carries about 220,000 distinct CDR3 sequences, over 6.5% recorded once. The specimen was CD4+ T cells sorted from PBMCs, collected on the day of the yellow fever booster vaccination. The receptors were gathered from a man aged 25 to 45 who received the YFV17D yellow fever vaccine.

The chain is built from TRBV20-1 and TRBJ1-1, with 7 positions matching TRBD1. CDR1 is DFQATT, CDR2 SNEGSKA, per germline (reference sequence). The CDR3 loop spans 20 amino acids. Trimming at V came to 3 bases and at J to 4 bases, leaving 26 bases not matched to a gene. CDR3 in DNA: TGCAGTGCTAGCGGGGATAGGTGGGTCGACAGGGCCCGGCGAAGCACTGAAGCTTTCTTT. This gives the protein CSASGDRWVDRARRSTEAFF.

This clonotype came up a few times. V usage is TRBV29-1 and J usage is TRBJ2-6; D remains ambiguous. From germline, CDR1 is SQVTM and CDR2 ANQGSEA. The CDR3 has 12 amino acids. V lost 3 bases to trimming and J lost 2 bases, with 2 bases between them. Here the CDR3 DNA reads TGCAGCGTTGATGCTGGGGCCAACGTCCTGACTTTC. Translation: CSVDAGANVLTF. Together with reference TRBV29-1 and TRBJ2-6, the CDR3 gives the full variable domain: SAVISQKPSRDICQRGTSLTIQCQVDSQVTMMFWYRQQPGQSLTLIATANQGSEATYESGFVIDKFPISRPNLTFSTLTVSNMSPEDSSIYLCSVDAGANVLTFGAGSRLTVL.

This clonotype showed up many times. The chain links TRBV7-2 to TRBJ2-2, with D unclear. Germline V CDR1 and CDR2: SGHTA, FQGNSA. The CDR3 loop spans 14 amino acids. V was cut by 7 bases and J by 0 bases, with 9 bases left in between. As DNA, the CDR3 is TGTGCCAGCACCAGGCATACGAACACCGGGGAGCTGTTTTTT. Its translation: CASTRHTNTGELFF. The full variable domain, with the rest looked up from reference TRBV7-2 and TRBJ2-2, is GAGVSQSPSNKVTEKGKDVELRCDPISGHTALYWYRQSLGQGLEFLIYFQGNSAPDKSGLPSDRFSAERTGGSVSTLTIQRTQQEDSAVYLCASTRHTNTGELFFGEGSRLTVL.

The sample holds many counts of this clonotype. The chain's CDR3 is CASTFALTNYEQYF. In DNA, the CDR3 is TGTGCCAGCACCTTTGCACTCACGAACTACGAGCAGTACTTC. The chain combines TRBV7-2 with TRBJ2-7, with D unclear. The CDR3 extends over 14 amino acids. The germline gives CDR1 SGHTA, CDR2 FQGNSA. The ends were cut back, 7 bases at V and 3 bases at J, with 16 bases in the middle.

The rearrangement uses TRBV5-4 and TRBJ2-3; D not resolved. V gave up 5 bases and J gave up 7 bases, with 8 bases separating them. Germline assignment: CDR1 SGHNT and CDR2 YYREEE (reference sequence). CDR3 length: 11 amino acids. CDR3 in DNA: TGTGCCAGCAGAGCGTTCAATACGCAGTATTTT. It is translated as CASRAFNTQYF.

This clonotype was recorded a few times. The chain couples TRBV12-3 or TRBV12-4 to TRBJ2-7; 11 nucleotides line up with TRBD1. V lost 5 bases to trimming and J lost 5 bases; unmatched junction nucleotides: 8. The length of the CDR3 is 15 residues. The CDR3 coding sequence is TGTGCCAGCAGTCCTCGGACAGGGGGCTTGGACGAGCAGTACTTC. This encodes CASSPRTGGLDEQYF.

V usage is TRBV10-3 and J usage is TRBJ2-1; possibly TRBD2 for D (5 bases). V was cut by 8 bases and J by 10 bases, with 12 bases left in between. Germline assignment: CDR1 ENHRY and CDR2 SYGVKD. This CDR3 has 11 amino acids. The DNA of the CDR3 is TGTGCCATCGGGGAGTGGAACGAGCAGTTCTTC. Residues: CAIGEWNEQFF.

The chain recombines TRBV6-2 or TRBV6-3 with TRBJ1-5; D gene unclear. The V gene lost 0 bases and the J gene lost 9 bases, with 12 bases spanning the gap. This CDR3 region has 14 residues. The germline V gene encodes CDR1 MNHEY and CDR2 SVGEGT. The CDR3 loop reads CASSYSTGARPQHF. CDR3 in DNA: TGTGCCAGCAGTTACTCAACCGGAGCCAGGCCCCAGCATTTT.

This clonotype has only a few counts. V usage is TRBV7-6 and J usage is TRBJ2-1; D is possibly TRBD2 (6 bases). The germline CDR1 and CDR2 sequences are SGHVS and FNYEAQ. V was clipped by 3 bases and J by 7 bases, with 13 bases between them. The CDR3 length is 14 residues. The CDR3 DNA sequence: TGTGCCAGCAGCTTTAGGGGAGGCCCGAATGAGCAGTTCTTC. Its protein is CASSFRGGPNEQFF. The complete variable domain, with remaining parts taken from reference TRBV7-6 and TRBJ2-1, reads GAGVSQSPRYKVTKRGQDVALRCDPISGHVSLYWYRQALGQGPEFLTYFNYEAQQDKSGLPNDRFSAERPEGSISTLTIQRTEQRDSAMYRCASSFRGGPNEQFFGPGTRLTVL.

This clonotype was recorded many times. This chain uses TRBV5-1 with TRBJ2-1, with D unresolved. In germline, CDR1 is SGHRS, CDR2 YFSETQ. This CDR3 has 12 amino acids. With 3 bases removed from V and 9 bases from J, the gap between germline ends came to 10 bases. The CDR3 coding sequence is TGCGCCAGCAGCTCCCAGCTGGGTGAGCAGTTCTTC. It translates to CASSSQLGEQFF. Combining the CDR3 with reference TRBV5-1 and TRBJ2-1 gives the whole variable domain KAGVTQTPRYLIKTRGQQVTLSCSPISGHRSVSWYQQTPGQGLQFLFEYFSETQRNKGNFPGRFSGRQFSNSRSEMNVSTLELGDSALYLCASSSQLGEQFFGPGTRLTVL.

The chain is built from TRBV6-5 and TRBJ2-6; D is undetermined. CDR3 length equals 17 residues. The V gene's germline CDR1 is MNHEY and CDR2 SVGAGI. V was pared by 3 bases and J by 0 bases, with 12 bases between. CDR3 DNA sequence: TGTGCCAGCAGTTATAACCGGCCTACCTCTGGGGCCAACGTCCTGACTTTC. Its translation: CASSYNRPTSGANVLTF.

This clonotype was observed a few times. The V and J genes are TRBV20-1 and TRBJ2-1, with 7 bases fitting TRBD2. V was clipped by 4 bases and J by 8 bases; unmatched bases: 14. Germline V gene lookup returns CDR1 DFQATT and CDR2 SNEGSKA (reference sequence). This CDR3 region has 15 residues. The CDR3 DNA reads TGCAGTGCTAACAGGATTGGCGGGAGCCGCGATGAGCAGTTCTTC. It codes for CSANRIGGSRDEQFF.

The table lists this clonotype with many counts. The rearrangement joins TRBV18 to TRBJ2-1; no clear D. In germline, CDR1 is KGHSH, CDR2 LQKENI. V was trimmed by 5 bases and J by 0 bases, leaving 11 bases between them. The CDR3 extends over 15 amino acids. The CDR3 nucleotides read TGTGCCAGCTCATTACTTTTGAGCTCCTACAATGAGCAGTTCTTC. This translates into CASSLLLSSYNEQFF.

This clonotype was picked up many times. The V gene is TRBV29-1, the J gene TRBJ2-4, with TRBD2 matching 7 bases. Looked up from germline, CDR1 is SQVTM and CDR2 is ANQGSEA. The CDR3 is 13 amino acids. V was clipped by 4 bases and J by 0 bases; unmatched bases: 0. In DNA form, the CDR3 reads TGCAGCGTTGGGGAGGGAGCCAAAAACATTCAGTACTTC. As protein: CSVGEGAKNIQYF.

This clonotype has ten or more counts. The genes are TRBV5-1 and TRBJ2-1; TRBD2 matches 7 bases. Germline V CDR1 and CDR2: SGHRS, YFSETQ. CDR3 length equals 17 residues. J was trimmed by 1 base and V by 4 bases; bases with no gene match: 11. The CDR3 nucleotides read TGCGCCAGCAGCATCCACGGACTAGACGGATCCTACAATGAGCAGTTCTTC. It encodes CASSIHGLDGSYNEQFF.

This chain uses TRBV27 with TRBJ1-1; 7 bases match TRBD1. V lost 5 bases and J lost 1; bases outside the gene matches: 10. Germline CDR1 and CDR2: MNHEY and SMNVEV (reference sequence). This CDR3 is 16 amino acids long. This CDR3 reads CASSPRQGLGNTEAFF. The CDR3 bases are TGTGCCAGCAGTCCGAGACAGGGTCTCGGGAACACTGAAGCTTTCTTT.

This clonotype was recorded at least ten times. The chain is built from TRBV5-1 and TRBJ2-1; 7 bases agree with TRBD1. In germline, CDR1 is SGHRS, CDR2 YFSETQ. The J segment lost 12 bases and the V segment lost 4 bases, leaving 7 bases of the junction unmatched. This CDR3 has 12 amino acids. The chain's CDR3 is CASSPDRAGQFF. CDR3 nucleotide sequence: TGCGCCAGCAGCCCCGACAGGGCAGGGCAGTTCTTC.

V usage is TRBV5-1 and J usage is TRBJ2-2; unclear D gene. Germline V gene sequence: CDR1 SGHRS, CDR2 YFSETQ. The germline V and J ends were trimmed by 0 bases and 1 base, with 7 bases remaining between them. This CDR3 is 15 amino acids long. CDR3 coding DNA: TGCGCCAGCAGCTTGGAGGCGGTGAACACCGGGGAGCTGTTTTTT. It translates to CASSLEAVNTGELFF.

This clonotype was counted many times. The V and J genes are TRBV7-8 and TRBJ2-1; 7 bases agree with TRBD2. Germline CDR1 and CDR2: SGHVS and FQNEAQ. The junction had 3 bases not matched to a gene; V was cut back by 3 bases and J by 4 bases. CDR3 length: 14 residues. The CDR3 DNA is TGTGCCAGCAGCTTCGCCGGGGGGTACAATGAGCAGTTCTTC. Protein: CASSFAGGYNEQFF. The variable domain in full, with the rest retrieved from reference TRBV7-8 and TRBJ2-1, is GAGVSQSPRYKVAKRGQDVALRCDPISGHVSLFWYQQALGQGPEFLTYFQNEAQLDKSGLPSDRFFAERPEGSVSTLKIQRTQQEDSAVYLCASSFAGGYNEQFFGPGTRLTVL.

The sample holds a few counts of this clonotype. CDR3 bases: TGCAGTGCTAGAGACCCCACCCAGCAGTACTTC. Translation gives CSARDPTQQYF. The chain uses TRBV20-1 and TRBJ2-7, with unresolved D. In germline, CDR1 is DFQATT, CDR2 SNEGSKA (reference sequence). The V end lost 0 bases, the J end lost 8 bases, and 8 bases lay between the germline ends. This CDR3 is 11 amino acids long.

This clonotype occurred a few times. The chain employs TRBV27 and TRBJ1-1; TRBD1 agrees at 9 bases. Trimming cost V 8 bases and J 5 bases; bases outside gene matches: 9. This CDR3 has 14 amino acids. Germline V lookup: CDR1 MNHEY, CDR2 SMNVEV (reference sequence). The CDR3 region has the DNA TGTGCCAGCCGATCAACAGGGGGCGCGACTGAAGCTTTCTTT. Its protein product is CASRSTGGATEAFF.

This clonotype occurred a few times. The chain is built from TRBV12-3 or TRBV12-4 and TRBJ1-5, with unresolved D. The CDR3 has 15 amino acids. Trimming pared 1 base from V and 2 bases from J, leaving 9 bases between. The CDR3 bases are TGTGCCAGCAGTTTAGAGGATTTGGGCAATCAGCCCCAGCATTTT. Residues: CASSLEDLGNQPQHF.

This clonotype was observed a handful of times. V gene TRBV24-1 combines with J gene TRBJ2-1, with D hard to call. With 4 bases removed from V and 3 bases from J, the gap between germline ends came to 0 bases. CDR3 length: 11 residues. The germline V gene encodes CDR1 KGHDR and CDR2 SFDVKD. CDR3 in amino acids: CATSDYNEQFF. DNA of the CDR3: TGTGCCACCAGTGACTACAATGAGCAGTTCTTC.

V and J are TRBV4-2 and TRBJ1-1; 7 nucleotides match TRBD1. CDR1 is LGHNA and CDR2 is YNFKEQ in the germline V gene. J was trimmed by 5 bases and V by 6 bases; bases with no gene match: 6. The CDR3 covers 13 residues. CDR3 protein: CASRTPGGTEAFF. The DNA of the CDR3 is TGTGCCAGCAGAACCCCAGGGGGGACTGAAGCTTTCTTT.

Only a few counts were recorded for this clonotype. This chain connects TRBV5-1 to TRBJ2-1, with unresolved D. Germline CDR1 SGHRS, CDR2 YFSETQ. Trimming pared 0 bases from V and 1 base from J, leaving 8 bases between. This CDR3 region has 15 residues. DNA of the CDR3: TGCGCCAGCAGCTTGGGACCACAATCCTACAATGAGCAGTTCTTC. It is translated as CASSLGPQSYNEQFF.

This clonotype was counted ten times or more. The chain links TRBV18 to TRBJ1-3, with D unclear. Germline V gene sequence: CDR1 KGHSH, CDR2 LQKENI. The V gene lost 4 bases and the J gene lost 0 bases, with 10 bases spanning the gap. The CDR3 has 15 amino acids. For the CDR3, the DNA is TGTGCCAGCTCACTGCAGACTAGCTCTGGAAACACCATATATTTT. Its translation is CASSLQTSSGNTIYF.

This chain joins TRBV20-1 and TRBJ2-7; 9 nucleotides agree with TRBD2. The V segment lost 7 bases and the J segment 5 bases; nucleotides outside the gene matches: 18. The CDR3 runs 16 residues. The germline CDR1 and CDR2 sequences are DFQATT and SNEGSKA (reference sequence). As DNA, the CDR3 is TGCAGTGGGGCGGTTGGGAGTTCCGGGACTAGCAACGAGCAGTACTTC. Protein product: CSGAVGSSGTSNEQYF.